The sequence of this T cell receptor beta chain was determined in a study of Ad26.COV2.S vaccination and SARS-CoV-2 variants. Some clones are missing from TCRdb's copy, which holds only in-frame ones; the method was immunoSEQ multiplex PCR. The sample consists of 440,000 or so clones, 80% to 90% of them appearing once. In germline, CDR1 is SGDLS, CDR2 YYNGEE. There are 18 residues in the CDR3. Trimming at V came to 6 bases and at J to 0 bases, leaving 13 bases not matched to a gene. A note on this clone: The antigen is unknown.

Overall study results and limits: Comparable non-spike TCR breadth was observed in vaccine and placebo recipients.

Treatment in this sample: roughly 18 received Ad26.COV2.S at low or high dose, single or two shots; roughly five received placebo; per-sample allocation not given. Sampling was performed 63 days after the first vaccine or placebo injection. The chain joins TRBV9 to TRBJ2-3; 10 bases match TRBD2. The source was peripheral blood, collected in a trial of Ad26.COV2.S vaccine versus placebo. The TCR sequence derives from a person aged 18-60 years who received the Ad26.COV2.S COVID-19 vaccine or a placebo. CDR3: CASKMGLAGDASTDTQYF. The CDR3 DNA is TGTGCCAGCAAGATGGGGCTAGCGGGAGACGCTAGCACAGATACGCAGTATTTT. The variable domain in full, with the rest retrieved from reference TRBV9 and TRBJ2-3, is DSGVTQTPKHLITATGQRVTLRCSPRSGDLSVYWYQQSLDQGLQFLIQYYNGEERAKGNILERFSAQQFPDLHSELNLSSLELGDSALYFCASKMGLAGDASTDTQYFGPGTRLTVL.